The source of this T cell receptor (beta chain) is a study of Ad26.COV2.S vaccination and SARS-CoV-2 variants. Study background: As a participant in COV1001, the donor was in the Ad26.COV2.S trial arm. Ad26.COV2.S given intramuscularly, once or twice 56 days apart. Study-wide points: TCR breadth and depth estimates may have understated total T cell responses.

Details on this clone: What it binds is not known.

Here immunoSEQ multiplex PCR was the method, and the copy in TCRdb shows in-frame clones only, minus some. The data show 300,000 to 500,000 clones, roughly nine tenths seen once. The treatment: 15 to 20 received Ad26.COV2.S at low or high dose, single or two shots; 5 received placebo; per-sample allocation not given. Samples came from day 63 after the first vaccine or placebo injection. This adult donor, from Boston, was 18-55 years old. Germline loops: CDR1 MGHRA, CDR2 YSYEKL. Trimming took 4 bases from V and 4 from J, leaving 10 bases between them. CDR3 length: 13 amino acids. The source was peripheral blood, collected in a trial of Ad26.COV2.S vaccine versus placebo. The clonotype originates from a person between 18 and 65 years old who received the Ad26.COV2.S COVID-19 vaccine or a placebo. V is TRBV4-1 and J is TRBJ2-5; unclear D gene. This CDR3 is CASSLSVLETQYF. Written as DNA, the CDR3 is TGCGCCAGCAGCCTAAGCGTCCTAGAGACCCAGTACTTC.